These 18 T cell receptor beta chains share one sample of origin, sequenced in a study of HIV-infected patients and healthy controls. TCRdb called the 5' RACE reads again in MiXCR, with one record for every CDR3 protein. This sample yields roughly 68,000 distinct CDR3 sequences, of which less than 20% are seen a single time; more than 1.4% belongs to the top ten. Input material: CD4+ T cells from blood. The receptors were gathered from a human donor in good health.

This clonotype was counted ten times or more. The V gene is TRBV20-1, the J gene TRBJ2-5; D gene uncertain. V was clipped by 1 base and J by 3 bases, with 9 bases between them. CDR1 DFQATT and CDR2 SNEGSKA come from the germline V gene (reference sequence). This CDR3 is 13 amino acids long. The DNA for the CDR3 is TGCAGTGCTAGAGCAGGTCCAAAAGAGACCCAGTACTTC. Translating it yields CSARAGPKETQYF.

V and J are TRBV3-1 and TRBJ1-2; tentative D call: TRBD1 (6 bases). This CDR3 spans 13 amino acids. Trimming took 0 bases from V and 11 from J, leaving 13 bases between them. Germline lookup yields CDR1 LGHDT and CDR2 YNNKEL (reference sequence). The CDR3, as DNA: TGTGCCAGCAGCCAAGAAGTAGGGAGGGGGTACACCTTC. It yields the protein CASSQEVGRGYTF.

The chain joins TRBV6-5 to TRBJ2-7, with 8 bases matching TRBD2. The V and J ends lost 0 bases and 2 bases, in that order; junction bases with no gene match: 6. Germline values: CDR1 MNHEY, CDR2 SVGAGI. This CDR3 contains 16 residues. The CDR3 DNA reads TGTGCCAGCAGTTACTCTGTCGGGGGGGACCCCTACGAGCAGTACTTC. Residues: CASSYSVGGDPYEQYF.

This clonotype was recorded a few times. The genes are TRBV19 and TRBJ1-2; D remains ambiguous. The germline V gene has CDR1 LNHDA and CDR2 SQIVND (reference sequence). This CDR3 comprises 13 residues. V lost 6 bases, J lost 6 bases, and 14 bases lay in between. This CDR3 reads CASSLTSRDGYTF. The CDR3 coding sequence is TGTGCCAGTAGCTTAACGTCGCGGGATGGCTACACCTTC.

This chain joins TRBV29-1 and TRBJ2-7, with D maybe TRBD2 (6 bases). V was cut by 2 bases and J by 8 bases, with 13 bases left in between. The germline V gene encodes CDR1 SQVTM and CDR2 ANQGSEA. This CDR3 has 12 amino acids. The CDR3: CSVERDGTQQYF. CDR3 nucleotides: TGCAGCGTTGAACGGGACGGGACTCAGCAGTACTTC.

This clonotype was counted ten times or more. This sequence joins TRBV24-1 and TRBJ2-5; D remains ambiguous. CDR1 and CDR2 from the germline V gene are KGHDR and SFDVKD. The CDR3 extends over 15 amino acids. The V end was cut by 3 bases, the J end by 5 bases, with 15 bases between. The CDR3 DNA follows: TGTGCCACCAGTGATCGGACGGCAATTAGGGAGACCCAGTACTTC. This translates into CATSDRTAIRETQYF.

The V call is TRBV7-9, the J call TRBJ2-5, with D perhaps TRBD2 (5 bases). CDR1 is SEHNR, CDR2 FQNEAQ, per germline (reference sequence). Trimming removed 1 base at V and 3 bases at J, with 9 bases between. This CDR3 comprises 14 residues. The CDR3 protein is CASSLVFGEETQYF. The CDR3, as DNA: TGTGCCAGCAGCTTAGTTTTCGGGGAAGAGACCCAGTACTTC. The whole variable domain, filled in from reference TRBV7-9 and TRBJ2-5, reads DTGVSQNPRHKITKRGQNVTFRCDPISEHNRLYWYRQTLGQGPEFLTYFQNEAQLEKSRLLSDRFSAERPKGSFSTLEIQRTEQGDSAMYLCASSLVFGEETQYFGPGTRLLVL.

The chain links TRBV14 to TRBJ1-6; unclear D gene. The V gene's germline CDR1 is SGHDN and CDR2 FVKESK. The CDR3 is 13 amino acids. The germline V and J ends were trimmed by 6 bases and 7 bases, with 10 bases remaining between them. CDR3 region: CASRVGINSPLHF. The CDR3 nucleotides are TGTGCCAGCAGAGTTGGGATCAATTCACCCCTCCACTTT.

This clonotype was seen many times. This chain uses TRBV27 with TRBJ2-5; possible D gene TRBD2, 7 bases. Germline V CDR1 and CDR2: MNHEY, SMNVEV (reference sequence). Trimming left V 6 bases short and J 3 bases short, with 11 bases between. This CDR3 has 13 residues. CDR3 loop: CASSRGGEETQYF. DNA for the CDR3: TGTGCCAGCAGCCGCGGGGGCGAAGAGACCCAGTACTTC.

Ten or more counts support this clonotype. The chain links TRBV29-1 to TRBJ2-1; D uncertain. V lost 4 bases to trimming and J lost 0 bases, with 13 bases between them. The CDR3 loop spans 15 amino acids. CDR1 and CDR2 (germline): SQVTM, ANQGSEA. The CDR3 spells CSVAVGLSSYNEQFF. The CDR3 DNA is TGCAGCGTTGCGGTGGGGTTGAGCTCCTACAATGAGCAGTTCTTC.

This clonotype was found a few times. The V and J genes are TRBV23-1 and TRBJ1-5, with D possibly being TRBD1 (5 bases). TRBV23-1 is filed as an ORF, its function uncertain. V was clipped by 5 bases and J by 9 bases, with 23 bases between them. This CDR3 is 16 amino acids long. Written as DNA, the CDR3 is TGCGCCAGCAGTTGGCAGGGCGTAACCGTCTTAGGGCCCCAGCATTTT. Translation: CASSWQGVTVLGPQHF.

This chain links TRBV6-1 with TRBJ1-3, with TRBD1 as a possible D gene (5 bases). V lost 5 bases, J lost 0 bases, and 14 bases lay in between. Germline-derived CDR1 and CDR2 are MNHNS and SASEGT. This CDR3 region has 16 residues. CDR3 nucleotides: TGTGCCAGCAGTAGAGGACATAGCAACTCTGGAAACACCATATATTTT. Translating it yields CASSRGHSNSGNTIYF.

The CDR3 is CASSLGFTSGQFF. CDR3 bases: TGTGCCAGCAGCTTAGGGTTTACTAGCGGTCAGTTCTTC. The chain carries TRBV7-9 and TRBJ2-1; 8 nucleotides agree with TRBD2. Germline CDR1 SEHNR, CDR2 FQNEAQ (reference sequence). The CDR3 is 13 residues long. V lost 1 base and J lost 13; bases outside the gene matches: 6.

The table lists this clonotype with a few counts. V usage is TRBV29-1 and J usage is TRBJ1-1; no definite D call. The V end lost 7 bases, the J end lost 0 bases, and 21 bases lay between the germline ends. The length of the CDR3 is 16 residues. The germline CDR1 and CDR2 sequences are SQVTM and ANQGSEA. CDR3 protein: CSAEGSGFGLNTEAFF. The CDR3 DNA is TGCAGCGCCGAGGGTTCGGGTTTCGGACTGAACACTGAAGCTTTCTTT.

V and J are TRBV29-1 and TRBJ1-2; D possibly corresponds to TRBD1 (5 bases). V lost 0 bases, J lost 4 bases, and 15 bases lay in between. Germline V gene sequence: CDR1 SQVTM, CDR2 ANQGSEA. CDR3 length equals 15 residues. CDR3 sequence (DNA): TGCAGCGTTGAAGATTATCGCGGCGGGGGCTATGGCTACACCTTC. It is translated as CSVEDYRGGGYGYTF.

This chain uses TRBV18 with TRBJ1-2; a weak D match, TRBD1 (5 bases). CDR3 size: 12 residues. From germline, CDR1 is KGHSH and CDR2 LQKENI. V was clipped by 3 bases and J by 7 bases, with 9 bases between them. In DNA form, the CDR3 reads TGTGCCAGCTCACCGGGGGACCGTGGCTACACCTTC. This gives the protein CASSPGDRGYTF.

V is TRBV6-6 and J is TRBJ1-5; D unclear. The CDR3 sequence is 15 residues long. The V gene lost 3 bases and the J gene lost 0 bases, with 9 bases spanning the gap. In germline, CDR1 is MNHNY, CDR2 SVGAGI (reference sequence). CDR3 in amino acids: CASSYSAGSNQPQHF. The CDR3 bases are TGTGCCAGCAGTTATTCGGCAGGTAGCAATCAGCCCCAGCATTTT.

There are many counts of this clonotype. The chain joins TRBV16 to TRBJ1-6; 7 bases align to TRBD1. V lost 2 bases, J lost 6 bases, and 1 base stayed unmatched. The CDR3 spans 14 residues. Germline CDR1 and CDR2: KGHSY and FQNENV. CDR3 bases: TGTGCCAGCAGCCAAACAGGGGCTAATTCACCCCTCCACTTT. Protein: CASSQTGANSPLHF.